Listed below are T cell receptor beta chains from one sample, sequenced in a study of cytomegalovirus exposure and HLA in healthy donors. The repertoire was sequenced with immunoSEQ multiplex PCR; TCRdb's copy has only in-frame clones and lacks some. This repertoire shows tens of thousands of clones, about 78% found once; its top ten account for 3.4%. Material for sequencing was PBMCs. The receptors here all came from a woman in her 30s in good health and CMV-seronegative. CDR3s include the opening cysteine and the closing phenylalanine or tryptophan. A D gene is named only where the DNA matches it firmly. A row's size may be missing; if present it is once, few, many or a size class.

v_call	j_call	d_call	clone_size	cdr3_aa	cdr3_nt
TRBV7-9	TRBJ2-3	TRBD2	NA	CASSPGTSGSDTQYF	TGTGCCAGCAGCCCTGGGACTAGCGGTTCAGATACGCAGTATTTT
TRBV15	TRBJ2-7	NA	NA	CATSREEGGDEQYF	TGTGCCACCAGCAGAGAAGAAGGGGGGGACGAGCAGTACTTC
TRBV10-1	TRBJ2-7	TRBD2	NA	CASSPGLAGAPEQYF	TGCGCCAGCAGTCCGGGACTAGCGGGAGCTCCGGAGCAGTACTTC
TRBV28	TRBJ1-1	NA	few	CASGTGIPEAFF	TGTGCCAGCGGTACAGGGATCCCTGAAGCTTTCTTT
TRBV11-2	TRBJ2-6	NA	NA	CASSFGRQGRAGANVLTF	TGTGCCAGCTCTTTCGGGAGACAGGGTAGGGCTGGGGCCAACGTCCTGACTTTC
TRBV4-2	TRBJ2-2	NA	NA	CASSQVLSAGIPGELFF	TGTGCCAGCAGCCAAGTCTTGTCCGCGGGGATTCCCGGGGAGCTGTTTTTT
TRBV27	TRBJ1-1	TRBD1	NA	CASSWRTGEAFF	TGTGCCAGCAGTTGGCGGACAGGTGAAGCTTTCTTT
TRBV2	TRBJ2-2	TRBD2	NA	CASSLLASLYTGELFF	TGTGCCAGCAGTTTACTAGCGTCCCTTTACACCGGGGAGCTGTTTTTT
TRBV20-1	TRBJ2-7	NA	NA	CSAFNSYEQYF	TGCAGTGCTTTCAATTCCTACGAGCAGTACTTC
TRBV5-6	TRBJ1-2	NA	NA	CASSFSNYGYTF	TGTGCCAGCAGCTTCAGTAACTATGGCTACACCTTC
TRBV15	TRBJ2-5	TRBD2	once	CATSRDRVLAGADRQETQYF	TGTGCCACCAGCAGAGATAGGGTCCTAGCGGGGGCCGATCGTCAAGAGACCCAGTACTTC
TRBV29-1	TRBJ1-1	TRBD1	few	CSVGDSEAFF	TGCAGCGTAGGGGACAGTGAAGCTTTCTTT
TRBV2	TRBJ1-1	NA	NA	CASSPQGVNTEAFF	TGTGCCAGCAGTCCACAGGGAGTGAACACTGAAGCTTTCTTT
TRBV30	TRBJ1-6	NA	NA	CAWSSGRNSPLHF	TGTGCCTGGAGTTCAGGCCGTAATTCACCCCTCCACTTT
TRBV6-5	TRBJ1-2	TRBD1	NA	CASTGQGQGGYTF	TGTGCCAGCACGGGACAGGGGCAAGGTGGCTACACCTTC
TRBV7-6	TRBJ2-2	TRBD1	NA	CASTGQGAGELFF	TGTGCCAGCACGGGACAGGGGGCCGGGGAGCTGTTTTTT
TRBV11-2	TRBJ2-7	TRBD2	NA	CASSLAGGTHAEQYF	TGTGCCAGCAGCTTAGCGGGGGGGACCCACGCCGAGCAGTACTTC
TRBV6-5	TRBJ1-5	TRBD1	NA	CASSDTGGGNQPQHF	TGTGCCAGCAGCGATACAGGGGGTGGCAATCAGCCCCAGCATTTT
TRBV6-5	TRBJ1-1	NA	NA	CASSRRGVNTEAFF	TGTGCCAGCAGCCGGCGGGGGGTGAACACTGAAGCTTTCTTT
TRBV30	TRBJ1-6	NA	NA	CAWTHDYNSPLHF	TGTGCCTGGACACACGATTATAATTCGCCCCTCCACTTT
TRBV28	TRBJ2-1	NA	NA	CASSVRRLKGDEQFF	TGTGCCAGCAGTGTCCGGCGACTGAAGGGAGATGAGCAGTTCTTC
TRBV5-4	TRBJ2-6	NA	few	CASENSRGPGANVLTF	TGTGCCAGCGAAAATAGCAGGGGACCTGGGGCCAACGTCCTGACTTTC
TRBV6-6	TRBJ1-5	TRBD1	medium-sized	CASSYGQGSQPQHF	TGTGCCAGCAGTTACGGACAGGGAAGTCAGCCCCAGCATTTT
TRBV27	TRBJ2-1	NA	NA	CASSLTGSSYNEQFF	TGTGCCAGCAGCCTTACAGGGAGCTCCTACAATGAGCAGTTCTTC
TRBV7-7	TRBJ2-7	NA	NA	CASSGSLEVEQYF	TGTGCCAGCAGCGGGAGCCTCGAGGTAGAGCAGTACTTC
TRBV5-6	TRBJ1-5	TRBD1	NA	CASSGTGGNQPQHF	TGTGCCAGCAGCGGGACAGGGGGCAATCAGCCCCAGCATTTT
TRBV30	TRBJ1-1	NA	NA	CAYNRRGVSAEAFF	TGTGCCTACAACCGGCGGGGGGTTTCTGCTGAAGCTTTCTTT
TRBV28	TRBJ2-1	TRBD2	NA	CASSLGLAGVGNEQFF	TGTGCCAGCAGTTTGGGACTAGCGGGAGTCGGGAATGAGCAGTTCTTC
TRBV29-1	TRBJ1-2	TRBD1	NA	CSVEGGEGQDPANYGYTF	TGCAGCGTTGAAGGTGGGGAGGGACAGGACCCAGCTAACTATGGCTACACCTTC
TRBV21-1	TRBJ1-1	NA	NA	CASNKGHLNTEAFF	TGTGCCAGCAACAAGGGACATCTGAACACTGAAGCTTTCTTT
TRBV4-2	TRBJ2-7	TRBD1	NA	CASSPRPMSGGEGEQYF	TGTGCCAGCAGCCCGAGACCGATGTCAGGGGGCGAGGGCGAGCAGTACTTC
TRBV7-9	TRBJ1-5	NA	NA	CASSLELGGPKQPQHF	TGTGCCAGCAGCTTAGAGTTAGGGGGACCCAAGCAGCCCCAGCATTTT
TRBV5-1	TRBJ1-5	NA	NA	CASSLVGGNQPQHF	TGCGCCAGCAGCTTGGTTGGAGGCAATCAGCCCCAGCATTTT
TRBV6-1	TRBJ2-1	TRBD2	once	CASSEAGTSGSWFF	TGTGCCAGCAGTGAAGCGGGGACTAGCGGGAGCTGGTTCTTC
TRBV5-1	TRBJ2-5	TRBD2	NA	CASSFQSGGGETQYF	TGCGCCAGCAGCTTCCAGAGCGGGGGAGGGGAGACCCAGTACTTC
TRBV10-2	TRBJ2-7	TRBD1	NA	CASSDRVKPYEQYF	TGCGCCAGCAGCGACAGGGTCAAACCCTACGAGCAGTACTTC
TRBV19	TRBJ1-2	NA	NA	CASSWAEANYGYTF	TGTGCCAGTAGTTGGGCAGAAGCTAACTATGGCTACACCTTC
TRBV20-1	TRBJ1-2	NA	NA	CSARDFYGYTF	TGCAGTGCACGCGACTTCTATGGCTACACCTTC
TRBV7-2	TRBJ2-7	TRBD2	few	CASSPQPGLAHEQYF	TGTGCCAGCAGCCCTCAGCCCGGACTAGCCCACGAGCAGTACTTC
TRBV11-2	TRBJ2-1	TRBD2	NA	CASSSAGDPGFF	TGTGCCAGCAGCTCAGCGGGAGACCCAGGGTTCTTC
TRBV6-6	TRBJ2-3	TRBD2	NA	CASSYQRESTDTQYF	TGTGCCAGCAGTTACCAGCGGGAGAGCACAGATACGCAGTATTTT
TRBV28	TRBJ2-7	NA	NA	CASKYPGGGFPNEQYF	TGTGCCAGTAAGTACCCTGGTGGTGGCTTTCCGAACGAGCAGTACTTC
TRBV10-3	TRBJ1-4	NA	NA	CASNTGDEKLFF	TGTGCCTCGAATACAGGCGACGAAAAACTGTTTTTT
TRBV2	TRBJ2-5	NA	NA	CASNMRETQYF	TGTGCCAGCAACATGAGGGAGACCCAGTACTTC
TRBV7-8	TRBJ1-2	NA	NA	CASSLGISGGGRGYTF	TGTGCCAGCAGCTTAGGGATAAGTGGGGGGGGCCGTGGCTACACCTTC
TRBV10-3	TRBJ1-1	TRBD1	NA	CAINSGGTEAFF	TGTGCCATCAACTCAGGGGGCACTGAAGCTTTCTTT